These T cell receptor beta chains were read from a single sample in a study of metastatic and nonmetastatic thyroid tumors. TCRdb re-analyzed the PCR reads using MiXCR. The sample includes 45,000 or so clones, about 15% of them seen just once. Sequenced sample: blood. The receptors originated from a female donor with papillary thyroid cancer or a benign thyroid nodule (not recorded which). Some clones in this sample may be carry-over from other donors' samples. The CDR3 runs from the conserved cysteine through the conserved F or W. The D gene is left open where the match is weak. Size is omitted from some rows. Given values are once, few, many or a class for expanded clones.

clone_size d_call j_call v_call cdr3_aa cdr3_nt
many - TRBJ1-1 TRBV12-3/TRBV12-4 CASTGVSDTEAFF TGTGCCAGCACCGGAGTTTCGGACACTGAAGCTTTCTTT
few - TRBJ2-1 TRBV7-2 CASSLSQVEQFF TGTGCCAGCAGCTTAAGTCAGGTTGAGCAGTTCTTC
- - TRBJ1-5 TRBV19 CASSILQGRMKPQHF TGTGCCAGTAGTATACTCCAGGGTCGTATGAAGCCCCAGCATTTT
few - TRBJ2-1 TRBV12-3/TRBV12-4 CASSTQGFNEQFF TGTGCCAGCAGTACACAGGGATTCAATGAGCAGTTCTTC
few TRBD1 TRBJ2-7 TRBV20-1 CSADDREKTDEQYF TGCAGTGCCGATGACAGGGAAAAAACCGACGAGCAGTACTTC
many TRBD1 TRBJ1-6 TRBV2 CASSDRVHNSPLHF TGTGCCAGCAGCGACAGGGTTCATAATTCACCCCTCCACTTT
many TRBD2 TRBJ2-3 TRBV7-2 CASRKVAGDRMTQYF TGTGCCAGCAGGAAGGTAGCGGGAGATCGCATGACGCAGTATTTT
- - TRBJ2-7 TRBV6-4 CASSESAVPEQYF TGTGCCAGCAGTGAATCGGCAGTCCCCGAGCAGTACTTC
many TRBD1 TRBJ2-1 TRBV25-1 CASSESTGKGFNEQFF TGTGCCAGCAGTGAATCGACAGGGAAGGGGTTCAATGAGCAGTTCTTC
many - TRBJ2-3 TRBV29-1 CSVDGGDTDTQYF TGCAGCGTTGACGGGGGAGACACAGATACGCAGTATTTT
many TRBD1 TRBJ1-2 TRBV12-3/TRBV12-4 CASRSTGDHTF TGTGCCAGCAGATCCACAGGGGACCACACCTTC
many TRBD1 TRBJ2-6 TRBV12-3/TRBV12-4 CASSLLRDSGANVLTF TGTGCCAGCAGTTTACTCCGGGACAGTGGGGCCAACGTCCTGACTTTC
many - TRBJ2-7 TRBV2 CASKRGGAPGEQYF TGTGCCAGCAAAAGGGGCGGTGCACCGGGGGAGCAGTACTTC
- TRBD1 TRBJ1-3 TRBV6-2/TRBV6-3 CASRTPPGQGSHSGNTIYF TGTGCCAGCAGAACTCCACCCGGACAGGGTTCCCATTCTGGAAACACCATATATTTT
medium-sized TRBD2 TRBJ2-1 TRBV6-1 CASSEVSGRAYNEQFF TGTGCCAGCAGTGAAGTGAGCGGGAGGGCCTACAATGAGCAGTTCTTC
- - TRBJ1-1 TRBV3-1 CASSPSETRNTEAFF TGTGCCAGCAGCCCTAGCGAAACAAGGAACACTGAAGCTTTCTTT
many TRBD2 TRBJ2-1 TRBV20-1 CSLTSSDYNEQFF TGCAGTTTGACTAGCTCCGACTACAATGAGCAGTTCTTC
many TRBD2 TRBJ2-7 TRBV6-1 CASMRREGYEQYF TGTGCCAGCATGCGGCGGGAGGGATACGAGCAGTACTTC